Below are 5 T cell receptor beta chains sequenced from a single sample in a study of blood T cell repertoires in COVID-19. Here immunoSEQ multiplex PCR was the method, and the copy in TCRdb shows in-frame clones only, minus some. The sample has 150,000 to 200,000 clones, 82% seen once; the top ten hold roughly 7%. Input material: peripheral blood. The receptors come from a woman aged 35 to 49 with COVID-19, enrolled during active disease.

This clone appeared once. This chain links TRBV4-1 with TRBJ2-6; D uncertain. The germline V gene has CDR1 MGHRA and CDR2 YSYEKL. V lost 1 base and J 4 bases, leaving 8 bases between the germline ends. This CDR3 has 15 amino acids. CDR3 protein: CASSQGQLGANVLTF. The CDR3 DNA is TGCGCCAGCAGCCAAGGTCAGTTAGGGGCCAACGTCCTGACTTTC.

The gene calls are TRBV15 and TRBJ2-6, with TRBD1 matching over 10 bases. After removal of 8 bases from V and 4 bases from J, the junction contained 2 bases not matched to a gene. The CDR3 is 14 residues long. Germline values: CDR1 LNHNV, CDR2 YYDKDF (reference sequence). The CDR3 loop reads CATDRGLGANVLTF. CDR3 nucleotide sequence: TGTGCCACCGACAGGGGGCTCGGGGCCAACGTCCTGACTTTC.

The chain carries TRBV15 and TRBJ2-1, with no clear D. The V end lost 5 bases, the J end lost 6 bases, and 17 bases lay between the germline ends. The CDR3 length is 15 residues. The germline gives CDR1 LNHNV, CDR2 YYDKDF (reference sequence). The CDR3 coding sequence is TGTGCCACCAGCTCGGAGCTGGAGATATTCAATGAGCAGTTCTTC. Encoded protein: CATSSELEIFNEQFF.

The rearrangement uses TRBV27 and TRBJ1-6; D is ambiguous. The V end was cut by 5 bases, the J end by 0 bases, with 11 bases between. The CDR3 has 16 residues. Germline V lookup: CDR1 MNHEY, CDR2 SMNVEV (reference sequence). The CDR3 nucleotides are TGTGCCAGCAGTATACAGATCAGCTCCTATAATTCACCCCTCCACTTT. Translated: CASSIQISSYNSPLHF.

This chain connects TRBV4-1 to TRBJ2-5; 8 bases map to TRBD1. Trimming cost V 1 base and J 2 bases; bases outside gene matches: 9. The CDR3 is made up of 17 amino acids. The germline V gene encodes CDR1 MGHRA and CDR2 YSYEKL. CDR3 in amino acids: CASSQVGRGRTQETQYF. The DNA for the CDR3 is TGCGCCAGCAGCCAAGTGGGCAGGGGGCGGACTCAAGAGACCCAGTACTTC.